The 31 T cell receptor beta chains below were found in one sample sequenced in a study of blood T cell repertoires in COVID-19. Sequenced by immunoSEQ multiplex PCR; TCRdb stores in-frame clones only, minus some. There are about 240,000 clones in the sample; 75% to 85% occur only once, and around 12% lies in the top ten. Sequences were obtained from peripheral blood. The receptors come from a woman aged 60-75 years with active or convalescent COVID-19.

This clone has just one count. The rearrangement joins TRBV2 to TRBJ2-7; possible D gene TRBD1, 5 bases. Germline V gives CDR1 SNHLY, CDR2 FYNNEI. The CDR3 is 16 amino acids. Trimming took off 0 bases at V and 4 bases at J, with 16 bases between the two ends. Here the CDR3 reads CASSEALGGAAYEQYF. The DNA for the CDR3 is TGTGCCAGCAGTGAAGCGCTGGGTGGGGCCGCATACGAGCAGTACTTC.

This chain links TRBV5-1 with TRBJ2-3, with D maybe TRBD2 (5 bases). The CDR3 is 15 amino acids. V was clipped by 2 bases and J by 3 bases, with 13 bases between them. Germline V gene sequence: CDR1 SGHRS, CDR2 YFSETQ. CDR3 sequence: CASSFTSGGTDTQYF. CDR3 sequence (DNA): TGCGCCAGCAGCTTCACCAGCGGAGGAACAGATACGCAGTATTTT.

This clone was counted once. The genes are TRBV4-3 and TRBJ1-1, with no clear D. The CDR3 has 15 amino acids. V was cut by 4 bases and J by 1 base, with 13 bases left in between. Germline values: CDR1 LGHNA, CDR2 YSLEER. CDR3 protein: CASSLGGVRNTEAFF. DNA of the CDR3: TGCGCCAGCAGCCTCGGAGGAGTGAGGAACACTGAAGCTTTCTTT.

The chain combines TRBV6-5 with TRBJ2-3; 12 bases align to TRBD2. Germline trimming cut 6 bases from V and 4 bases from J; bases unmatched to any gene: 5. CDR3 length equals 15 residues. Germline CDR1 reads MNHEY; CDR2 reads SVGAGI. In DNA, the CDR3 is TGTGCCAGCAGACTGACTAGCGGGGGCCCAGATACGCAGTATTTT. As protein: CASRLTSGGPDTQYF.

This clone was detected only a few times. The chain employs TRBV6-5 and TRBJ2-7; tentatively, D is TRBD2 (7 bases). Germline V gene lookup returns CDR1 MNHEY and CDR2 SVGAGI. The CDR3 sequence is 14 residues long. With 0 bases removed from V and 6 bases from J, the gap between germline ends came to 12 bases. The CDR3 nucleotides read TGTGCCAGCAGTTACTCCCGGGGGGCGTTCGAGCAGTACTTC. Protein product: CASSYSRGAFEQYF.

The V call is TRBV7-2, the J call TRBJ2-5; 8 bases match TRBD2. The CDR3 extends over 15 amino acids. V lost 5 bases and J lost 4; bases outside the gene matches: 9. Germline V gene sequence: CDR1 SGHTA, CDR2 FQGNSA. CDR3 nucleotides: TGTGCCAGCAGCGGTAGCGGGGTATTGAGAGAGACCCAGTACTTC. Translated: CASSGSGVLRETQYF.

CDR3 DNA: TGTGCCAGCTCACCCGGGACAGGGGTTACCAATCAGCCCCAGCATTTT. Encoded protein: CASSPGTGVTNQPQHF. This sequence joins TRBV18 and TRBJ1-5; 10 bases match TRBD1. Germline CDR1 KGHSH, CDR2 LQKENI. The CDR3 covers 16 residues. V gave up 3 bases and J gave up 3 bases; unmatched junction bases: 5.

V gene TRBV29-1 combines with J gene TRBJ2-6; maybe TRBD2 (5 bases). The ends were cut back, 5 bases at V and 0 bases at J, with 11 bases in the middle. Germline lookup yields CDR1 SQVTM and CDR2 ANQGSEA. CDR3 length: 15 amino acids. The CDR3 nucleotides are TGCAGCGTTTTAAACGCGGGCTCTGGGGCCAACGTCCTGACTTTC. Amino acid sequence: CSVLNAGSGANVLTF.

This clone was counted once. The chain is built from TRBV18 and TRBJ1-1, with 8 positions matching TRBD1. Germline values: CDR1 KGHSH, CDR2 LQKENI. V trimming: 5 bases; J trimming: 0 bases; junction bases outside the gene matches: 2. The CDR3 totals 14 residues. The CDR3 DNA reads TGTGCCAGCTCAGAGGGACAGGTGAACACTGAAGCTTTCTTT. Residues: CASSEGQVNTEAFF. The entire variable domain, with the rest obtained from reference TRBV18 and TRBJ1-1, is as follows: NAGVMQNPRHLVRRRGQEARLRCSPMKGHSHVYWYRQLPEEGLKFMVYLQKENIIDESGMPKERFSAEFPKEGPSILRIQQVVRGDSAAYFCASSEGQVNTEAFFGQGTRLTVV.

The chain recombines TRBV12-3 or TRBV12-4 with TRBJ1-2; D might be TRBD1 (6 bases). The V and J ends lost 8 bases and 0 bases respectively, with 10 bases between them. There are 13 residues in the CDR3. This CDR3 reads CASGQLANYGYTF. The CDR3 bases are TGTGCCAGCGGACAGCTAGCTAACTATGGCTACACCTTC.

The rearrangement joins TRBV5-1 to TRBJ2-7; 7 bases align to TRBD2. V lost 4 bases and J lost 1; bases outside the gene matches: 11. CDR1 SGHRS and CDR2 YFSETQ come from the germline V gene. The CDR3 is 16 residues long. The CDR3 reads CASSHADVSGSYEQYF. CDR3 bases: TGCGCCAGCAGCCATGCCGATGTTAGCGGGTCCTACGAGCAGTACTTC. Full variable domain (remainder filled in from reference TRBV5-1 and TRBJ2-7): KAGVTQTPRYLIKTRGQQVTLSCSPISGHRSVSWYQQTPGQGLQFLFEYFSETQRNKGNFPGRFSGRQFSNSRSEMNVSTLELGDSALYLCASSHADVSGSYEQYFGPGTRLTVT.

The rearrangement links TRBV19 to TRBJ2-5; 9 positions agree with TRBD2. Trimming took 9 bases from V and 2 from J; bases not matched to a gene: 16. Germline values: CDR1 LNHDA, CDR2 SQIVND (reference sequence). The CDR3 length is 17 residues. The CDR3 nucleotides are TGTGCCAGCAGAAGGGGCGGGGGGGCCGGTAAGCAAGAGACCCAGTACTTC. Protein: CASRRGGGAGKQETQYF.

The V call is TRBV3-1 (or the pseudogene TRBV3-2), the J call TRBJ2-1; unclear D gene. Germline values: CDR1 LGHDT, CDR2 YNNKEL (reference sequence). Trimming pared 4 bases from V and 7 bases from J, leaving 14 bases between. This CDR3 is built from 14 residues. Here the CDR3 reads CASSPQSQVNEQFF. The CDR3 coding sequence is TGTGCCAGCAGCCCGCAGAGTCAGGTGAATGAGCAGTTCTTC.

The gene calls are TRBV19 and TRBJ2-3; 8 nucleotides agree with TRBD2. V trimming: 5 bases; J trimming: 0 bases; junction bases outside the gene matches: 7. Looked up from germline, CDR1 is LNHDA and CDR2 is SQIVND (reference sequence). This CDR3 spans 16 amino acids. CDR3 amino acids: CASSPRTSRSTDTQYF. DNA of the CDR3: TGTGCCAGTAGTCCGAGGACTAGCCGGAGCACAGATACGCAGTATTTT.

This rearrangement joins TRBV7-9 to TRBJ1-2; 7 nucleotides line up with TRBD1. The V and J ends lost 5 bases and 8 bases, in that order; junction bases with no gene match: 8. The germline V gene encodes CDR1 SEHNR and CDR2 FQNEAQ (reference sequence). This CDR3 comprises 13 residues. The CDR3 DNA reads TGTGCCAGCAGCATAGACAGGGTAGGAGGCTACACCTTC. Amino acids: CASSIDRVGGYTF.

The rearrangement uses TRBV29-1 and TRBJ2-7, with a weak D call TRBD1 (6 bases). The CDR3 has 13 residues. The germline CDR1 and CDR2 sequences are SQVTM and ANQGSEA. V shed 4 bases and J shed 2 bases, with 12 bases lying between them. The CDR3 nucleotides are TGCAGCGTTGGCCAGGGGATTGCCTACGAGCAGTACTTC. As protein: CSVGQGIAYEQYF.

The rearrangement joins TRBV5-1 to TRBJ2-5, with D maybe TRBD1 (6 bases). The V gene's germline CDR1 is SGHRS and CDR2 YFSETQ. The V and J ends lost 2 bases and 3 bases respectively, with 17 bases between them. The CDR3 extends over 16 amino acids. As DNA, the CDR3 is TGCGCCAGCAGCTTCGGACAGCTGGGTTCTAAAGAGACCCAGTACTTC. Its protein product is CASSFGQLGSKETQYF. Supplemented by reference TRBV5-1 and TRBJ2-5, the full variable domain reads KAGVTQTPRYLIKTRGQQVTLSCSPISGHRSVSWYQQTPGQGLQFLFEYFSETQRNKGNFPGRFSGRQFSNSRSEMNVSTLELGDSALYLCASSFGQLGSKETQYFGPGTRLLVL.

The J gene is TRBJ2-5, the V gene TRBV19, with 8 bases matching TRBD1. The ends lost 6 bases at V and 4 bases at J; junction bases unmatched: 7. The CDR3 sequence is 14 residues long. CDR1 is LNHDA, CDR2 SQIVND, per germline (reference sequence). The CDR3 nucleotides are TGTGCCAGTAGGGGCCAGGGGGCGCGAGAGACCCAGTACTTC. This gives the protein CASRGQGARETQYF.

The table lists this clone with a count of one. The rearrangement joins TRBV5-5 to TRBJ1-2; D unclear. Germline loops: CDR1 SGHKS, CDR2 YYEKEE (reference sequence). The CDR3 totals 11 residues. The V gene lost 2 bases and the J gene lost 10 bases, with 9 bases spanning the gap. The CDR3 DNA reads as TGTGCCAGCAGCTTCACCGAGGCCTACACCTTC. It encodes CASSFTEAYTF. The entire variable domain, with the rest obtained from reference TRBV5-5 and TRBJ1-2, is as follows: DAGVTQSPTHLIKTRGQQVTLRCSPISGHKSVSWYQQVLGQGPQFIFQYYEKEERGRGNFPDRFSARQFPNYSSELNVNALLLGDSALYLCASSFTEAYTFGSGTRLTVV.

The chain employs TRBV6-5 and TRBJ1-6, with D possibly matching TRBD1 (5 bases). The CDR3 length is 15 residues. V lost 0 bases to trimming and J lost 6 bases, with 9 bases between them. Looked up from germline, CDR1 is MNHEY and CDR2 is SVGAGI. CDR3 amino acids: CASSYSRQTNSPLHF. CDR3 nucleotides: TGTGCCAGCAGTTACTCGCGACAGACTAATTCACCCCTCCACTTT.

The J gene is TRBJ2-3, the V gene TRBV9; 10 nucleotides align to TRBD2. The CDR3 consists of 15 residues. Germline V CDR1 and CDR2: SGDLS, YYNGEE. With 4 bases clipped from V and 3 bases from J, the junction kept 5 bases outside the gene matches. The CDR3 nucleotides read TGTGCCAGCAGCCGGGGACTAGCGAGGACAGATACGCAGTATTTT. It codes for CASSRGLARTDTQYF.

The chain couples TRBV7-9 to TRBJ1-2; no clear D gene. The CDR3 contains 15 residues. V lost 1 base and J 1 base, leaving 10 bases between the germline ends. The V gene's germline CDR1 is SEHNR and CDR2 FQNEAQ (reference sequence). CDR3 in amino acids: CASSLESPDNYGYTF. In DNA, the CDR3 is TGTGCCAGCAGCTTAGAGTCTCCAGATAACTATGGCTACACCTTC.

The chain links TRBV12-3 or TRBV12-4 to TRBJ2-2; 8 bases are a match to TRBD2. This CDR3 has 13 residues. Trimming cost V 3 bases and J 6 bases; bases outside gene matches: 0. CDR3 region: CASSFGGAGELFF. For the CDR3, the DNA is TGTGCCAGCAGTTTCGGGGGGGCCGGGGAGCTGTTTTTT.

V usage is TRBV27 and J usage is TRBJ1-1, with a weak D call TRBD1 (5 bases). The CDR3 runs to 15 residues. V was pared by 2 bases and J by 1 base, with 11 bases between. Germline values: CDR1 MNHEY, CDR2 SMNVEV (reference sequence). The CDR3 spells CASSLVMGGNTEAFF. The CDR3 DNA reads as TGTGCCAGCAGTTTAGTCATGGGGGGGAACACTGAAGCTTTCTTT.

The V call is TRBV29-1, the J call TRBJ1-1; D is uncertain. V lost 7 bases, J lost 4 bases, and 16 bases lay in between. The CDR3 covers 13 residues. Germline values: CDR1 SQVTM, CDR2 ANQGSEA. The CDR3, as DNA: TGCAGCGCGGTCGGAAGGTCGGGCACTGAAGCTTTCTTT. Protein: CSAVGRSGTEAFF. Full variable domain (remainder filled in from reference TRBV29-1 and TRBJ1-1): SAVISQKPSRDICQRGTSLTIQCQVDSQVTMMFWYRQQPGQSLTLIATANQGSEATYESGFVIDKFPISRPNLTFSTLTVSNMSPEDSSIYLCSAVGRSGTEAFFGQGTRLTVV.

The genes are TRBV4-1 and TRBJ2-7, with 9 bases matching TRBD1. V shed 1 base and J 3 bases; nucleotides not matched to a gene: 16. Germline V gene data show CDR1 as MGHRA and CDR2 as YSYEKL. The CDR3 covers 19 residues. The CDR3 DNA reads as TGCGCCAGCAGCCAAGTTAGGGGACAGGGAATCGGACCTGGCTACGAGCAGTACTTC. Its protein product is CASSQVRGQGIGPGYEQYF.

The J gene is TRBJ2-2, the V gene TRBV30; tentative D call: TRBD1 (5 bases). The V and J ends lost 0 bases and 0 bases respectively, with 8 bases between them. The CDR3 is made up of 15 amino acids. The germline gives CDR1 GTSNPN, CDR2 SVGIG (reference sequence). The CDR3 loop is CAWSVGAANTGELFF. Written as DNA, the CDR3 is TGTGCCTGGAGTGTAGGGGCAGCGAACACCGGGGAGCTGTTTTTT.

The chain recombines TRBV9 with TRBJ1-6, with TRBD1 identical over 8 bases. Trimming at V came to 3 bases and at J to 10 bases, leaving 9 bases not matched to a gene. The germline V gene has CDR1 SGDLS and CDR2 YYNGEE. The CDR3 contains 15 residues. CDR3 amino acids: CASSALSGGGSPLHF. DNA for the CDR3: TGTGCCAGCAGCGCACTGTCAGGGGGCGGGTCACCCCTCCACTTT.

This chain's CDR3 is CASSRTVHEETQYF. The CDR3 bases are TGTGCCAGCAGCAGGACAGTCCACGAAGAGACCCAGTACTTC. V usage is TRBV11-2 and J usage is TRBJ2-5; D perhaps matches TRBD1 (6 bases). Germline V gives CDR1 SGHAT, CDR2 FQNNGV. The CDR3 has 14 residues. V shed 5 bases and J shed 3 bases, with 13 bases lying between them.

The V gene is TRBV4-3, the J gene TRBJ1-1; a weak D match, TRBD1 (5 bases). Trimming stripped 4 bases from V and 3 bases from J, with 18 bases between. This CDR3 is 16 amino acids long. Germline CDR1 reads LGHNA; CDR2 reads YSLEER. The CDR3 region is CASSPLGGGGYTEAFF. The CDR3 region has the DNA TGCGCCAGCAGCCCCCTAGGCGGGGGTGGTTACACTGAAGCTTTCTTT.

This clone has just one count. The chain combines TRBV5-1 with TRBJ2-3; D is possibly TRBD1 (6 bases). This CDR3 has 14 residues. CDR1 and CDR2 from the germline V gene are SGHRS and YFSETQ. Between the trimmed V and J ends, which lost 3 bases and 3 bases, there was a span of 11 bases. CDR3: CASSSGTGTDTQYF. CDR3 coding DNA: TGCGCCAGCAGCTCTGGAACAGGGACAGATACGCAGTATTTT.